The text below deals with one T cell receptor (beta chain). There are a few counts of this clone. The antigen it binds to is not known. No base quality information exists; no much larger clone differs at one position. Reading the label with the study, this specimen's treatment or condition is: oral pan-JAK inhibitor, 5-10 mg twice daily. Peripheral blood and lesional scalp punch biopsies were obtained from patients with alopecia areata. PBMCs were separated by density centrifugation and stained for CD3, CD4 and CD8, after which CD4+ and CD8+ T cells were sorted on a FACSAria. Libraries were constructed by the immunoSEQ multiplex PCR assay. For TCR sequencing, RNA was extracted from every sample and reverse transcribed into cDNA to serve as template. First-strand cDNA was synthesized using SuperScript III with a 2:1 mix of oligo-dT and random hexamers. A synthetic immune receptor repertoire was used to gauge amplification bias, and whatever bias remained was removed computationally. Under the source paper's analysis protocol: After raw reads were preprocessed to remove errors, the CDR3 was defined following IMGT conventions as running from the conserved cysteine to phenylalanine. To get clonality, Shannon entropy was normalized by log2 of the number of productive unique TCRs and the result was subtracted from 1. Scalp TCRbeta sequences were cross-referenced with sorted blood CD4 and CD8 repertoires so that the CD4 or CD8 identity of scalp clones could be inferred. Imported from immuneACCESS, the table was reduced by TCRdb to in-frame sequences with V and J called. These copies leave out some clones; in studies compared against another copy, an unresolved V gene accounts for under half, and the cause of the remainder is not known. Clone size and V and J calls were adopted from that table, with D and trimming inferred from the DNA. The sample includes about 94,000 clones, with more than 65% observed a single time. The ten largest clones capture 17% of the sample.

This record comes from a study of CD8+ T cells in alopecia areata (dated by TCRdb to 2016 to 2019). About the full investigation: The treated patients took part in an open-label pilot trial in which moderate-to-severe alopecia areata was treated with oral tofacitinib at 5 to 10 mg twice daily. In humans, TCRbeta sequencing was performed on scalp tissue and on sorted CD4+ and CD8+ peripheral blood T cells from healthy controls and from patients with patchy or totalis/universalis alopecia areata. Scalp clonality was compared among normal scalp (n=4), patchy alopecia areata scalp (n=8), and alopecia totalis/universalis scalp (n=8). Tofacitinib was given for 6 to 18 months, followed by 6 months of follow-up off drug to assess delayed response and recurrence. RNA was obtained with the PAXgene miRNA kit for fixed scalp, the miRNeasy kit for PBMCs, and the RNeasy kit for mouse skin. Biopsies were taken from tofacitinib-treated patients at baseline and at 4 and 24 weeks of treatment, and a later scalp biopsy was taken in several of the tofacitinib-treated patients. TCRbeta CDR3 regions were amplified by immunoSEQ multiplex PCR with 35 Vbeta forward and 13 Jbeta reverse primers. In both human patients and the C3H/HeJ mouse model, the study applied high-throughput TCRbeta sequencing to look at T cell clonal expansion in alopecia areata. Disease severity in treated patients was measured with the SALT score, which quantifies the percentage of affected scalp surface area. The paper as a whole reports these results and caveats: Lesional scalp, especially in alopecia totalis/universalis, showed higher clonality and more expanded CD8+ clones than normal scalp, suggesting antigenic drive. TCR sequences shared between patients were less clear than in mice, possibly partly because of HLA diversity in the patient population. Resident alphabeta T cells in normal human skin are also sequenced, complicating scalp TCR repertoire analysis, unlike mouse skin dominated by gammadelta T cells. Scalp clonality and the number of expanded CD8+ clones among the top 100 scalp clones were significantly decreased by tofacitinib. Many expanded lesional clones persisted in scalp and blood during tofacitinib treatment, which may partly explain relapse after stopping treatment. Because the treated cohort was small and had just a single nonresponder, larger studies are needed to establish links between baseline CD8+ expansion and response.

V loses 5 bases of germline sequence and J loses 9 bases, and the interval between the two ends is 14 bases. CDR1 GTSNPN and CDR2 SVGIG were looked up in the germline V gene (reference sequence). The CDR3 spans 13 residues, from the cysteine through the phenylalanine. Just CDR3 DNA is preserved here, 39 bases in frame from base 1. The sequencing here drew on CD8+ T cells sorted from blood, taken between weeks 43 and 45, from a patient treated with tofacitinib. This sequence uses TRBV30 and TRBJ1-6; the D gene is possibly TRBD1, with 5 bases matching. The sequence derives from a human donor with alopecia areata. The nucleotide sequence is TGTGCCTGGGCACCGACAGCGGGTTCACCCCTCCACTTT. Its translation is CAWAPTAGSPLHF.